A single sample is the source of the 30 T cell receptor beta chains below, sequenced in a study of CD8 T cells in ankylosing spondylitis. TCRdb independently ran MiXCR on the 5' RACE reads; one entry per CDR3 protein. The sample has over 95,000 distinct CDR3 sequences, about 8.6% seen once. The sample taken for sequencing was blood, either unsorted or a sorted T cell fraction (not recorded which). The receptors stem from a male donor with ankylosing spondylitis or in good health (not recorded which).

This clonotype was counted at least ten times. The rearrangement links TRBV15 to TRBJ1-1, with TRBD1 identical over 7 bases. The trim removed 3 bases at V and 5 bases at J, leaving 6 bases unmatched. Looked up from germline, CDR1 is LNHNV and CDR2 is YYDKDF (reference sequence). CDR3 length: 14 amino acids. The CDR3, as DNA: TGTGCCACCAGCAGGACAGGGACTGGGACTGAAGCTTTCTTT. This encodes CATSRTGTGTEAFF.

This clonotype appeared many times. This rearrangement joins TRBV4-2 to TRBJ2-7; D might be TRBD2 (5 bases). Trimming shortened V by 2 bases and J by 12 bases, and 32 bases separated the two germline ends. The CDR3 length is 18 residues. CDR1 LGHNA and CDR2 YNFKEQ come from the germline V gene. In DNA, the CDR3 is TGTGCCAGCAGCCAACCACCTCCTCCCTCACTCGATTGGGCTAGCCTGTACTTC. It encodes CASSQPPPPSLDWASLYF.

This clonotype was picked up a small number of times. This sequence joins TRBV11-2 and TRBJ1-1; the D gene is possibly TRBD1 (5 bases). CDR1 is SGHAT and CDR2 is FQNNGV in the germline V gene. The V gene lost 3 bases and the J gene lost 4 bases, with 12 bases spanning the gap. This CDR3 is 14 amino acids long. The CDR3 reads CASSLTRVATEAFF. Written as DNA, the CDR3 is TGTGCCAGCAGCTTGACCAGGGTGGCCACTGAAGCTTTCTTT.

At least ten counts were recorded for this clonotype. The chain has TRBV7-2 and TRBJ2-5; D is unclear. The CDR3 runs to 12 residues. Trimming left V 5 bases short and J 5 bases short, with 9 bases between. CDR1 is SGHTA, CDR2 FQGNSA, per germline. The CDR3 region has the DNA TGTGCCAGCAGCCCCAGGTGGGAGACCCAGTACTTC. It codes for CASSPRWETQYF.

Many counts were recorded for this clonotype. The chain employs TRBV7-2 and TRBJ1-1; D is undetermined. Germline-derived CDR1 and CDR2 are SGHTA and FQGNSA. CDR3 length: 14 amino acids. V lost 3 bases, J lost 1 base, and 9 bases lay in between. The CDR3 protein is CASSLQLENTEAFF. The DNA for the CDR3 is TGTGCCAGCAGCTTGCAACTCGAGAACACTGAAGCTTTCTTT. The whole variable domain, filled in from reference TRBV7-2 and TRBJ1-1, reads GAGVSQSPSNKVTEKGKDVELRCDPISGHTALYWYRQSLGQGLEFLIYFQGNSAPDKSGLPSDRFSAERTGGSVSTLTIQRTQQEDSAVYLCASSLQLENTEAFFGQGTRLTVV.

This clonotype was picked up many times. The gene calls are TRBV12-3 or TRBV12-4 and TRBJ2-7; the D is unclear. Between the trimmed V and J ends, which lost 7 bases and 5 bases, there was a span of 15 bases. The CDR3 is made up of 13 amino acids. This CDR3 reads CASTLLRPHEQYF. CDR3 in DNA: TGTGCCAGCACCTTGCTGAGGCCCCACGAGCAGTACTTC.

Many counts were recorded for this clonotype. The gene calls are TRBV29-1 and TRBJ1-6; 8 bases fit TRBD1. Germline values: CDR1 SQVTM, CDR2 ANQGSEA. This CDR3 has 14 residues. V shed 5 bases and J 7 bases; nucleotides not matched to a gene: 7. This CDR3 is CSVWTGIENSPLHF. Written as DNA, the CDR3 is TGCAGCGTTTGGACAGGGATCGAGAATTCACCCCTCCACTTT.

At least ten counts were recorded for this clonotype. The chain joins TRBV5-1 to TRBJ2-1; 8 nucleotides line up with TRBD2. Germline V CDR1 and CDR2: SGHRS, YFSETQ. The CDR3 runs 17 residues. V trimming: 2 bases; J trimming: 0 bases; junction bases outside the gene matches: 7. The CDR3 protein is CASSFRLALSSYNEQFF. Here the CDR3 DNA reads TGCGCCAGCAGCTTCCGACTAGCGCTTAGCTCCTACAATGAGCAGTTCTTC.

This clonotype was seen at least ten times. This chain uses TRBV3-1 with TRBJ2-3; D is ambiguous. This CDR3 spans 14 amino acids. V lost 3 bases and J 6 bases, leaving 13 bases between the germline ends. CDR1 LGHDT and CDR2 YNNKEL come from the germline V gene (reference sequence). CDR3 sequence reads: CASSHAQSADTQYF. The CDR3 nucleotides read TGTGCCAGCAGCCACGCTCAAAGTGCGGATACGCAGTATTTT.

This clonotype was seen ten or more times. The chain carries TRBV4-3 and TRBJ2-7; D call uncertain. The germline gives CDR1 LGHNA, CDR2 YSLEER. V was shortened by 0 bases and J by 4 bases, with 10 bases between the two germline ends. This CDR3 has 14 residues. CDR3 in amino acids: CASSQEAFSYEQYF. CDR3 DNA: TGCGCCAGCAGCCAAGAGGCTTTTTCGTACGAGCAGTACTTC.

Remarks on this clonotype: This may stem from a read error, because a much larger clone lies one nucleotide away. This rearrangement joins TRBV9 to TRBJ2-7; the D gene is possibly TRBD1 (7 bases). Trimming took off 3 bases at V and 1 base at J, with 17 bases between the two ends. In germline, CDR1 is SGDLS, CDR2 YYNGEE. CDR3 length: 16 amino acids. The DNA of the CDR3 is TGTGCCAGCAGCGGTAGGGGGGACAGATTATCCTACGAGCAGTACTTC. This encodes CASSGRGDRLSYEQYF.

The genes are TRBV7-9 and TRBJ2-2; 9 nucleotides line up with TRBD1. The junction had 7 bases not matched to a gene; V was cut back by 1 base and J by 4 bases. Germline loops: CDR1 SEHNR, CDR2 FQNEAQ (reference sequence). This CDR3 contains 17 residues. As DNA, the CDR3 is TGTGCCAGCAGCTTAGGACCCCGGACAGGGGCCACCGGGGAGCTGTTTTTT. Translation gives CASSLGPRTGATGELFF.

This clonotype has a count of ten or more. The chain combines TRBV20-1 with TRBJ2-5; 7 bases map to TRBD1. The germline V gene encodes CDR1 DFQATT and CDR2 SNEGSKA (reference sequence). The CDR3 loop spans 14 amino acids. J lost 4 bases, V lost 6 bases, and 11 bases had no gene match. The CDR3 DNA sequence: TGCAGTGCGAACCACGGGACAGAGGGAGAGACCCAGTACTTC. Amino acid sequence: CSANHGTEGETQYF.

This clonotype has ten or more counts. The chain recombines TRBV7-2 with TRBJ1-2; D is undetermined. The CDR3 totals 15 residues. Deletions cut 6 bases from V and 4 bases from J, with 18 bases between. Germline values: CDR1 SGHTA, CDR2 FQGNSA. The CDR3 region has the DNA TGTGCCAGCAGTTTGGCCCCCGGGTTGGGCTATGGCTACACCTTC. Its translation: CASSLAPGLGYGYTF.

This chain joins TRBV4-3 and TRBJ1-4; D is perhaps TRBD1 (5 bases). V gave up 1 base and J gave up 8 bases, with 17 bases separating them. Germline V gene data show CDR1 as LGHNA and CDR2 as YSLEER. This CDR3 comprises 16 residues. The CDR3 reads CASSQAPGLRSEKLFF. The DNA for the CDR3 is TGCGCCAGCAGCCAAGCACCGGGACTCCGCTCGGAAAAACTGTTTTTT.

This clonotype was counted at least ten times. This rearrangement joins TRBV29-1 to TRBJ2-5; possible D gene TRBD2, 6 bases. Trimming removed 4 bases at V and 5 bases at J, with 11 bases between. The germline V gene encodes CDR1 SQVTM and CDR2 ANQGSEA. The CDR3 sequence is 12 residues long. The CDR3 bases are TGCAGCGTTGGTATGAGCGGGGAGACCCAGTACTTC. Protein product: CSVGMSGETQYF. The variable domain in full, with the rest retrieved from reference TRBV29-1 and TRBJ2-5, is SAVISQKPSRDICQRGTSLTIQCQVDSQVTMMFWYRQQPGQSLTLIATANQGSEATYESGFVIDKFPISRPNLTFSTLTVSNMSPEDSSIYLCSVGMSGETQYFGPGTRLLVL.

This clonotype was counted only a few times. The rearrangement uses TRBV7-2 and TRBJ2-5; no clear D. The CDR3 runs to 14 residues. V lost 1 base, J lost 3 bases, and 9 bases lay in between. Germline CDR1 and CDR2: SGHTA and FQGNSA. Here the CDR3 reads CASSLGARKETQYF. The DNA of the CDR3 is TGTGCCAGCAGCTTAGGGGCCAGAAAAGAGACCCAGTACTTC.

This clonotype was seen a few times. The chain joins TRBV11-2 to TRBJ2-3; TRBD2 is a possible D gene (5 bases). V was clipped by 5 bases and J by 5 bases, with 17 bases between them. CDR3 length: 15 amino acids. Germline CDR1 is SGHAT and CDR2 is FQNNGV. The DNA of the CDR3 is TGTGCCAGCAGCCGCGTTAGCCTAAGCGGAGATACGCAGTATTTT. Its protein is CASSRVSLSGDTQYF.

In this sample, this clonotype turned up many times. This sequence joins TRBV20-1 and TRBJ1-2, with D maybe TRBD1 (5 bases). V was trimmed by 6 bases and J by 5 bases, leaving 10 bases between them. The length of the CDR3 is 11 residues. The germline CDR1 and CDR2 sequences are DFQATT and SNEGSKA (reference sequence). CDR3 protein: CSATGGYGYTF. Written as DNA, the CDR3 is TGCAGTGCAACCGGGGGATATGGCTACACCTTC.

This clonotype has ten or more counts. The chain employs TRBV7-2 and TRBJ1-6; no clear D gene. V lost 1 base, J lost 3 bases, and 4 bases lay in between. Germline V gene lookup returns CDR1 SGHTA and CDR2 FQGNSA. The length of the CDR3 is 14 residues. CDR3: CASSLDHYNSPLHF. DNA of the CDR3: TGTGCCAGCAGCTTAGACCACTATAATTCACCCCTCCACTTT.

In this sample, this clonotype turned up many times. The chain is built from TRBV20-1 and TRBJ2-2, with 13 nucleotides matching TRBD2. Germline trimming cut 3 bases from V and 4 bases from J; bases unmatched to any gene: 2. Looked up from germline, CDR1 is DFQATT and CDR2 is SNEGSKA (reference sequence). The CDR3 has 15 amino acids. CDR3 sequence reads: CSARGLAGITGELFF. For the CDR3, the DNA is TGCAGTGCTAGGGGACTAGCGGGGATCACCGGGGAGCTGTTTTTT.

This clonotype was observed at least ten times. J is TRBJ2-1 and V is TRBV7-8; TRBD1 matches at 7 bases. The V gene end was trimmed by 4 bases and the J gene end by 3 bases; junction bases not matched to a gene: 6. Germline-derived CDR1 and CDR2 are SGHVS and FQNEAQ. The CDR3 loop spans 15 amino acids. CDR3 sequence reads: CASSSDRALYNEQFF. The DNA of the CDR3 is TGTGCCAGCAGCTCCGACAGGGCCCTCTACAATGAGCAGTTCTTC.

At least ten counts were recorded for this clonotype. The chain employs TRBV9 and TRBJ2-1; a possible D gene is TRBD2 (6 bases). The CDR3 extends over 15 amino acids. CDR1 SGDLS and CDR2 YYNGEE come from the germline V gene. V shed 0 bases and J shed 1 base, with 8 bases lying between them. The CDR3 DNA follows: TGTGCCAGCAGCGTAGTGGGAGGATCCTACAATGAGCAGTTCTTC. Amino acids: CASSVVGGSYNEQFF.

This clonotype was found a few times. The rearrangement uses TRBV30 and TRBJ1-1, with D possibly matching TRBD1 (6 bases). Trimming stripped 2 bases from V and 3 bases from J, with 13 bases between. CDR1 and CDR2 from the germline V gene are GTSNPN and SVGIG (reference sequence). This CDR3 is built from 14 residues. The CDR3 here is CAWSITQGDTEAFF. The CDR3 DNA follows: TGTGCCTGGAGTATTACACAGGGAGACACTGAAGCTTTCTTT. The complete variable domain, with remaining parts taken from reference TRBV30 and TRBJ1-1, reads SQTIHQWPATLVQPVGSPLSLECTVEGTSNPNLYWYRQAAGRGLQLLFYSVGIGQISSEVPQNLSASRPQDRQFILSSKKLLLSDSGFYLCAWSITQGDTEAFFGQGTRLTVV.

This clonotype came up many times. This chain connects TRBV6-2 or TRBV6-3 to TRBJ2-4, with TRBD2 matching over 13 bases. The CDR3 totals 19 residues. Germline CDR1 reads MNHEY; CDR2 reads SVGEGT. The ends lost 2 bases at V and 2 bases at J; junction bases unmatched: 9. The CDR3 protein is CASSYGLAGVTWTKNIQYF. The CDR3 bases are TGTGCCAGCAGTTACGGACTAGCGGGGGTGACATGGACCAAAAACATTCAGTACTTC.

This clonotype is a singleton in its sample. A much larger clone lies a single base off, so this may be a read error. This rearrangement joins TRBV13 to TRBJ1-2; D might be TRBD1 (5 bases). The CDR3 sequence is 13 residues long. Germline CDR1 reads PRHDT; CDR2 reads FYEKMQ (reference sequence). The CDR3 coding sequence is TGTGCCAGCGGCTTAGGAGGGGAATATGGCTACACCTTC. Its protein product is CASGLGGEYGYTF. Drawing the rest from reference TRBV13 and TRBJ1-2, the complete variable domain is AAGVIQSPRHLIKEKRETATLKCYPIPRHDTVYWYQQGPGQDPQFLISFYEKMQSDKGSIPDRFSAQQFSDYHSELNMSSLELGDSALYFCASGLGGEYGYTFGSGTRLTVV.

This clonotype appeared many times. The CDR3: CASRRTAQGPRETQYF. As DNA, the CDR3 is TGTGCCAGCAGAAGAACAGCCCAGGGCCCTCGGGAGACCCAGTACTTC. The chain employs TRBV27 and TRBJ2-5; possible D gene TRBD1, 5 bases. Between the trimmed V and J ends, which lost 6 bases and 5 bases, there was a span of 22 bases. Germline CDR1 and CDR2: MNHEY and SMNVEV (reference sequence). This CDR3 is built from 16 residues.

Ten or more counts support this clonotype. The V and J genes are TRBV20-1 and TRBJ1-5; the D is unclear. V was pared by 3 bases and J by 2 bases, with 5 bases between. CDR3 length equals 12 residues. Per the germline V gene, CDR1 is DFQATT and CDR2 is SNEGSKA (reference sequence). The CDR3 sequence: CSASGRNQPQHF. DNA for the CDR3: TGCAGTGCTAGTGGGCGCAATCAGCCCCAGCATTTT.

The rearrangement links TRBV7-6 to TRBJ1-2; 9 nucleotides align to TRBD1. V lost 4 bases to trimming and J lost 2 bases; unmatched junction nucleotides: 8. The germline V gene has CDR1 SGHVS and CDR2 FNYEAQ. The CDR3 totals 16 residues. The CDR3, as DNA: TGTGCCAGCAGCTCGGGACAGGGAGGAAGAAACTATGGCTACACCTTC. The encoded protein is CASSSGQGGRNYGYTF.

Regarding this clonotype: One base away lies a much larger clone, so this may be a sequencing read error. The rearrangement joins TRBV29-1 to TRBJ2-1, with a weak D call TRBD2 (6 bases). The V gene lost 2 bases and the J gene lost 5 bases, with 16 bases spanning the gap. Germline V gives CDR1 SQVTM, CDR2 ANQGSEA. The CDR3 totals 15 residues. The CDR3 nucleotides read TGCAGCGTTGAAAGGGCTAGCGAGGGCGACAATGAGCAGTTCTTC. It codes for CSVERASEGDNEQFF.